One sample yielded the 5 T cell receptor beta chains listed below, sequenced in a study of tumor and adjacent non-tumor tissue in lung cancer. TCRbeta libraries were built with three rounds of nested PCR, modified from ARM-PCR. TCRdb re-called the multiplex PCR reads through MiXCR, storing one row per CDR3 protein. The table has 77,000 or so distinct CDR3 sequences, less than 85% seen once. The template was RNA from unsorted bulk tissue. More than 3 cm separated this lung sample from the edge of the tumor. Sequencing input: distant non-tumor lung tissue. The receptors come from a man aged 65 to 79 with non-small cell lung cancer.

Comment on this clonotype: Germline and junction disagree at one end, which may indicate a read error. This chain uses TRBV6-6 with TRBJ1-5; TRBD1 matches at 8 bases. This CDR3 region has 11 residues. Germline V gives CDR1 MNHNY, CDR2 SVGAGI (reference sequence). CDR3 region: CASIQDRVTHF. The DNA of the CDR3 is TGTGCAAGCATTCAGGACAGGGTTACGCATTTT.

Concerning this clonotype itself: Germline is not matched at one junction end, which may reflect a read error. The chain joins TRBV4-2 to TRBJ2-1; 7 bases are a match to TRBD2. Germline V lookup: CDR1 LGHNA, CDR2 YNFKEQ. This CDR3 has 15 residues. The CDR3 coding sequence is TGTGCCAGCAGCCAAGTGCGCGGGAGCAACAATGAGAAGTTCTTC. Protein sequence: CASSQVRGSNNEKFF.

Points on this clonotype: Since the CDR3 does not end with the conserved phenylalanine or tryptophan, this likely comes from a read error. This chain connects TRBV20-1 to TRBJ2-7; TRBD2 matches 11 bases. The germline CDR1 and CDR2 sequences are DFQATT and SNEGSKA (reference sequence). With V trimmed by 5 bases and J by 2 bases, 17 bases remained unmatched. The CDR3 length is 18 residues. CDR3 sequence (DNA): TGCAGTGCTCCCGCTGTTGCCGGGACTAGCGGCCTAGCCTACGAGCAGTACTTA. Its protein product is CSAPAVAGTSGLAYEQYL.

As to this clonotype: The junction departs from germline at one end; a sequencing error may be responsible. The chain employs TRBV7-9 and TRBJ1-6; 10 nucleotides match TRBD1. The CDR3 length is 15 residues. CDR1 SEHNR and CDR2 FQNEAQ come from the germline V gene (reference sequence). The CDR3, as DNA: TGTGCCAGCACCTTAGGGACAGGGGTTTATTCACCCCTCCACTTT. Its translation: CASTLGTGVYSPLHF.

Turning to this clonotype: One end of the junction varies from germline; a read error may be responsible. The chain links TRBV29-1 to TRBJ2-5, with a weak D call TRBD2 (6 bases). Germline values: CDR1 SQVTM, CDR2 ANQGSEA. This CDR3 is built from 18 residues. In DNA, the CDR3 is TGCATCGTTGAATTCTATTGGAATAGTGGGGGGAAACAAGAGACCCAGTACTTC. This codes for CIVEFYWNSGGKQETQYF.